The 11 T cell receptor beta chains presented below share a single source sample, sequenced in a study of cytomegalovirus exposure and HLA in healthy donors. Vbeta (60) and Jbeta (13) primers were used in the PCR. Sequenced by immunoSEQ multiplex PCR; TCRdb stores in-frame clones only, minus some. The table lists about 160,000 clones, about three quarters of them singletons. The specimen was PBMCs. These receptors were taken from a female donor in good health and CMV-seronegative.

The chain carries TRBV28 and TRBJ1-2, with unresolved D. V lost 6 bases, J lost 1 base, and 12 bases lay in between. Germline CDR1 reads MDHEN; CDR2 reads SYDVKM. CDR3 length: 14 residues. DNA for the CDR3: TGTGCCAGCAGACCGACTCGAAGTAACTATGGCTACACCTTC. Translated: CASRPTRSNYGYTF.

This chain links TRBV2 with TRBJ1-1; no firm D call. The CDR3 covers 12 residues. The V gene lost 8 bases and the J gene lost 6 bases, with 13 bases spanning the gap. The V gene's germline CDR1 is SNHLY and CDR2 FYNNEI. The CDR3 DNA follows: TGTGCCAGCGGGAGAATATACGCTGAAGCTTTCTTT. Encoded protein: CASGRIYAEAFF.

The chain is built from TRBV11-3 and TRBJ1-1; D gene unclear. V was cut by 5 bases and J by 1 base, with 8 bases left in between. The CDR3 consists of 13 residues. The V gene's germline CDR1 is SGHNT and CDR2 YENEEA. The CDR3 reads CASSLQWNTEAFF. The CDR3 bases are TGTGCCAGCAGCCTACAGTGGAACACTGAAGCTTTCTTT.

This clone was seen a few times. CDR3 nucleotide sequence: TGTGCCAGCTCGGGACTAGCGGGAAAAAATGAGCAGTTCTTC. Translating gives CASSGLAGKNEQFF. The chain uses TRBV18 and TRBJ2-1; 13 bases are shared with TRBD2. Germline CDR1 and CDR2: KGHSH and LQKENI. Trimming cost V 6 bases and J 7 bases; bases outside gene matches: 3. The CDR3 contains 14 residues.

CDR3 coding DNA: TGTGCCAGCAGCTGCTTCGACAGGGTCGAGCAGCCCCAGCATTTT. It yields the protein CASSCFDRVEQPQHF. The chain uses TRBV7-2 and TRBJ1-5; TRBD1 matches at 7 bases. The germline V gene has CDR1 SGHTA and CDR2 FQGNSA. The CDR3 loop spans 15 amino acids. Trimming cost V 4 bases and J 7 bases; bases outside gene matches: 10.

The J gene is TRBJ2-1, the V gene TRBV27; the D is unclear. The CDR3 is 15 residues long. The germline V gene has CDR1 MNHEY and CDR2 SMNVEV (reference sequence). V was pared by 3 bases and J by 0 bases, with 9 bases between. CDR3 amino acids: CASSLTPSSYNEQFF. The CDR3 DNA sequence: TGTGCCAGCAGTTTGACTCCGAGCTCCTACAATGAGCAGTTCTTC.

The chain has TRBV6-1 and TRBJ2-7; D remains unclear. Germline CDR1 is MNHNS and CDR2 is SASEGT. Trimming cost V 0 bases and J 2 bases, with 11 bases left between them. The CDR3 runs 15 residues. Here the CDR3 reads CASSEAEASTYEQYF. The DNA of the CDR3 is TGTGCCAGCAGTGAAGCTGAGGCGTCGACCTACGAGCAGTACTTC.

This clone was observed once. The chain recombines TRBV19 with TRBJ2-6; perhaps TRBD2 as D (5 bases). This CDR3 spans 14 amino acids. V was clipped by 6 bases and J by 0 bases, with 6 bases between them. CDR1 LNHDA and CDR2 SQIVND come from the germline V gene (reference sequence). The CDR3 nucleotides are TGTGCCAGTAGGGACTTCTCTGGGGCCAACGTCCTGACTTTC. It is translated as CASRDFSGANVLTF.

This clone has a single count. The rearrangement joins TRBV27 to TRBJ2-5; D might be TRBD1 (7 bases). The closer fit of TRBJ2-7 to the DNA end suggests the J call may be wrong. The germline V gene has CDR1 MNHEY and CDR2 SMNVEV (reference sequence). This CDR3 region has 16 residues. In DNA, the CDR3 is TGTGCCAGCAGTTTAGAACGGGGGACAGTCTCCTACGAGCAGTACTTC. Translating gives CASSLERGTVSYEQYF.

This chain uses TRBV7-6 with TRBJ2-2; maybe TRBD1 (5 bases). In germline, CDR1 is SGHVS, CDR2 FNYEAQ. Trimming stripped 1 base from V and 6 bases from J, with 15 bases between. The CDR3 is made up of 16 amino acids. The CDR3 loop reads CASSLGWQGIAGELFF. CDR3 DNA sequence: TGTGCCAGCAGCTTAGGGTGGCAGGGAATAGCCGGGGAGCTGTTTTTT.

The rearrangement joins TRBV5-1 to TRBJ2-3, with D perhaps matching TRBD2 (6 bases). CDR1 and CDR2 from the germline V gene are SGHRS and YFSETQ. The CDR3 runs 16 residues. V lost 4 bases and J lost 4, with 19 bases in between. CDR3 sequence: CASSPNPRERSDTQYF. CDR3 sequence (DNA): TGCGCCAGCAGCCCTAACCCCCGGGAGAGGTCAGATACGCAGTATTTT. Combining the CDR3 with reference TRBV5-1 and TRBJ2-3 gives the whole variable domain KAGVTQTPRYLIKTRGQQVTLSCSPISGHRSVSWYQQTPGQGLQFLFEYFSETQRNKGNFPGRFSGRQFSNSRSEMNVSTLELGDSALYLCASSPNPRERSDTQYFGPGTRLTVL.